The 20 T cell receptor beta chains in this list originate from one sample, sequenced in a study of OX40 agonist ivuxolimab in advanced cancers. The repertoire was sequenced with immunoSEQ multiplex PCR; TCRdb's copy has only in-frame clones and lacks some. The sample carries approximately 22,000 clones, about 85% recorded once. Here the sequenced sample was CD4+ or CD8+ T cells sorted from blood, taken in a trial of the OX40 agonist ivuxolimab. The receptors originated from an adult with an advanced solid tumor such as melanoma, head and neck, liver or kidney cancer.

The chain recombines TRBV19 with TRBJ2-7; 12 nucleotides agree with TRBD2. The CDR3 covers 16 residues. J was trimmed by 5 bases and V by 5 bases; bases with no gene match: 10. Germline CDR1 reads LNHDA; CDR2 reads SQIVND (reference sequence). CDR3 nucleotide sequence: TGTGCCAGTAGTGTATATCTAGCGGGAGGGCCAGACGAGCAGTACTTC. Translation gives CASSVYLAGGPDEQYF.

This chain joins TRBV7-8 and TRBJ1-2, with a weak D call TRBD1 (6 bases). V was trimmed by 4 bases and J by 4 bases, leaving 16 bases between them. Germline CDR1 reads SGHVS; CDR2 reads FQNEAQ. The CDR3 consists of 15 residues. DNA for the CDR3: TGTGCCAGCAGCTCCAGATGGGGGGCCGGCTATGGCTACACCTTC. It is translated as CASSSRWGAGYGYTF.

This clone was seen just once. This chain joins TRBV28 and TRBJ1-5; D may be TRBD1 (5 bases). CDR3 length: 14 amino acids. Trimming stripped 5 bases from V and 5 bases from J, with 13 bases between. Germline lookup yields CDR1 MDHEN and CDR2 SYDVKM. In nucleotides, the CDR3 is TGTGCCAGCAGTCCGGGGCAGGGATATCAGCCCCAGCATTTT. It is translated as CASSPGQGYQPQHF.

The CDR3 coding sequence is TGTGCCAGCAGTGTCCCCACAGGGGAAGCTTTCTTT. Protein: CASSVPTGEAFF. The V call is TRBV6-1, the J call TRBJ1-1; tentative D call: TRBD1 (6 bases). Germline loops: CDR1 MNHNS, CDR2 SASEGT. The length of the CDR3 is 12 residues. Trimming left V 4 bases short and J 8 bases short, with 11 bases between.

The J gene is TRBJ2-1, the V gene TRBV4-3; D is undetermined. The CDR3 sequence is 13 residues long. The V and J ends lost 0 bases and 7 bases respectively, with 7 bases between them. Germline assignment: CDR1 LGHNA and CDR2 YSLEER. Here the CDR3 DNA reads TGCGCCAGCAGCCAAGATCTCAATAATGAGCAGTTCTTC. Amino acid sequence: CASSQDLNNEQFF.

The genes are TRBV10-2 and TRBJ2-1, with 10 bases aligning to TRBD2. In germline, CDR1 is WSHSY, CDR2 SAAADI. The ends lost 7 bases at V and 0 bases at J; junction bases unmatched: 6. This CDR3 is 16 amino acids long. The CDR3 region has the DNA TGCGCCAGCACCGGGACTAGCGATAGCTCCTACAATGAGCAGTTCTTC. Translated, it gives CASTGTSDSSYNEQFF.

V and J are TRBV7-9 and TRBJ2-1; possibly TRBD1 for D (5 bases). The CDR3 loop spans 14 amino acids. The germline V and J ends were trimmed by 5 bases and 10 bases, with 18 bases remaining between them. CDR1 is SEHNR and CDR2 is FQNEAQ in the germline V gene (reference sequence). The CDR3 sequence is CASSPPQGTWEQFF. CDR3 bases: TGTGCCAGCAGCCCCCCGCAGGGAACTTGGGAGCAGTTCTTC.

In its sample, this clone was seen a few times. The chain has TRBV7-2 and TRBJ2-7, with no clear D. The V end lost 3 bases, the J end lost 0 bases, and 6 bases lay between the germline ends. In germline, CDR1 is SGHTA, CDR2 FQGNSA. The CDR3 spans 13 residues. Here the CDR3 DNA reads TGTGCCAGCAGCTTCGCCAACTCCTACGAGCAGTACTTC. Residues: CASSFANSYEQYF.

The chain employs TRBV4-3 and TRBJ2-3; D is unclear. The ends were cut back, 0 bases at V and 0 bases at J, with 13 bases in the middle. The CDR3 runs 17 residues. Germline V gene data show CDR1 as LGHNA and CDR2 as YSLEER. Here the CDR3 reads CASSQDRASWSTDTQYF. The CDR3 coding sequence is TGCGCCAGCAGCCAAGATCGAGCAAGTTGGAGCACAGATACGCAGTATTTT.

This chain connects TRBV12-5 to TRBJ2-3; D is perhaps TRBD1 (6 bases). The CDR3 runs 14 residues. V was clipped by 2 bases and J by 3 bases, with 9 bases between them. The germline CDR1 and CDR2 sequences are LGHNT and FRNRAP. CDR3 DNA sequence: TGTGCTAGTGGTTTGCAGGGGTTTACAGATACGCAGTATTTT. Protein sequence: CASGLQGFTDTQYF.

This chain connects TRBV7-2 to TRBJ1-5; 12 bases are a match to TRBD1. The CDR3 sequence is 16 residues long. In germline, CDR1 is SGHTA, CDR2 FQGNSA. V dropped 6 bases and J dropped 7; count of bases not matched to a gene: 10. CDR3 residues: CASSRRGQGARQPQHF. The CDR3 DNA reads as TGTGCCAGCAGTCGCCGGGGACAGGGGGCACGGCAGCCCCAGCATTTT.

Here the CDR3 reads CASISGGNYNEQFF. The CDR3 DNA sequence: TGTGCCAGCATTAGCGGGGGGAACTACAATGAGCAGTTCTTC. The chain employs TRBV27 and TRBJ2-1, with 10 bases matching TRBD2. V shed 7 bases and J 3 bases; nucleotides not matched to a gene: 3. CDR3 length: 14 residues. Germline V gene sequence: CDR1 MNHEY, CDR2 SMNVEV (reference sequence).

The chain links TRBV11-2 to TRBJ2-7; 9 nucleotides agree with TRBD2. Germline V gene sequence: CDR1 SGHAT, CDR2 FQNNGV. V shed 5 bases, J shed 6 bases, and the junction held 5 bases outside the gene matches. This CDR3 has 13 residues. The CDR3 reads CASSGGTSSEQYF. In nucleotides, the CDR3 is TGTGCCAGCAGCGGTGGGACTAGCAGCGAGCAGTACTTC.

The chain uses TRBV12-2 and TRBJ2-1; the table's D call of TRBD1 was not tested on the DNA. TRBV12-2 is annotated as a pseudogene. CDR3 length: 15 residues. This chain's CDR3 is CASRFSVWGLNEQFF. CDR3 sequence (DNA): TGTGCAAGTCGCTTTAGTGTGTGGGGCTTGAATGAGCAGTTCTTC.

The V and J genes are TRBV11-3 and TRBJ2-7; D gene ambiguous. Germline CDR1 reads SGHNT; CDR2 reads YENEEA. This CDR3 has 13 residues. Trimming removed 6 bases from V and 1 base from J, with 10 bases in between. The CDR3 is CASSSRFSYEQYF. The CDR3 DNA is TGTGCCAGCAGTTCGCGCTTTTCCTACGAGCAGTACTTC.

The rearrangement uses TRBV4-1 and TRBJ1-1, with D hard to call. From germline, CDR1 is MGHRA and CDR2 YSYEKL. CDR3 length: 13 residues. V shed 6 bases and J shed 11 bases, with 19 bases lying between them. The chain's CDR3 is CASSHNEAGLAFF. The CDR3 DNA reads TGCGCCAGCAGTCACAACGAGGCAGGACTGGCTTTCTTT.

V is TRBV29-1 and J is TRBJ2-6; no firm D call. The ends were cut back, 2 bases at V and 4 bases at J, with 15 bases in the middle. The germline V gene encodes CDR1 SQVTM and CDR2 ANQGSEA. CDR3 length equals 16 residues. This CDR3 is CSVELPLVTGANVLTF. In nucleotides, the CDR3 is TGCAGCGTTGAACTGCCGTTAGTAACCGGGGCCAACGTCCTGACTTTC.

This clone was found once. The gene calls are TRBV19 and TRBJ1-1, with D possibly matching TRBD1 (5 bases). V was pared by 4 bases and J by 8 bases, with 20 bases between. This CDR3 comprises 15 residues. Germline assignment: CDR1 LNHDA and CDR2 SQIVND (reference sequence). The CDR3 region is CASSTTGTTRNEAFF. Here the CDR3 DNA reads TGTGCCAGTAGTACGACCGGGACTACCAGGAACGAAGCTTTCTTT.

V gene TRBV11-2 combines with J gene TRBJ2-7; D may correspond to TRBD1 or TRBD2 (5 bases each). V lost 5 bases and J 5 bases, leaving 10 bases between the germline ends. Germline CDR1 and CDR2: SGHAT and FQNNGV. CDR3 length equals 12 residues. The CDR3 DNA is TGTGCCAGCAGCCCTTTGGGGGACGAGCAGTACTTC. This codes for CASSPLGDEQYF.

The gene calls are TRBV9 and TRBJ1-5; no firm D call. CDR3 length: 15 residues. Germline V gene data show CDR1 as SGDLS and CDR2 as YYNGEE. The germline V and J ends were trimmed by 3 bases and 4 bases, with 14 bases remaining between them. The CDR3 sequence: CASSAGWALNQPQHF. The DNA for the CDR3 is TGTGCCAGCAGCGCCGGGTGGGCTTTAAATCAGCCCCAGCATTTT.